This T cell receptor (beta chain) was retrieved from a study of T cell responses to AZD1222 COVID-19 vaccine. Whole-study results and caveats: Donors in the cohort were predominantly white British and more often female, and clonal diversity was possibly underestimated. Rises in breadth and depth of Spike-specific TCRs came after two AZD1222 doses.

Of note for this clone: Its antigen is undetermined.

TCRdb keeps only in-frame clones here, not all; method: immunoSEQ multiplex PCR. The sample yields under 200,000 clones, around 90% seen once. Sequenced material: peripheral blood, taken 28 days after the second dose of the MenACWY control vaccine. The TCR originated in an adult who received the MenACWY meningococcal vaccine as a control.

The CDR3 spells CASSVATTSGGSSYEQYF. The CDR3, as DNA: TGTGCCAGCAGCGTAGCTACGACTAGCGGGGGCAGCTCCTACGAGCAGTACTTC. The rearrangement uses TRBV9 and TRBJ2-7; 12 bases line up with TRBD2. After removal of 0 bases from V and 0 bases from J, the junction contained 7 bases not matched to a gene. CDR1 and CDR2 (germline): SGDLS, YYNGEE. The CDR3 is made up of 18 amino acids.